This T cell receptor (beta chain) was recorded in a study of T cell changes during pregnancy in multiple sclerosis. The CDR3 covers 13 residues. Germline V gene data show CDR1 as SGHDN and CDR2 as FVKESK. V trimming: 5 bases; J trimming: 5 bases; junction bases outside the gene matches: 2. Measured with immunoSEQ multiplex PCR; TCRdb has only the in-frame clones, and not every one. The table includes roughly 77,000 clones, roughly 92% detected once. The input for sequencing was peripheral blood, taken in the second trimester of pregnancy. The TCR comes from a female donor with multiple sclerosis, enrolled in a pregnancy study. The chain uses TRBV14 and TRBJ2-7, with TRBD2 matching 11 bases. CDR3 nucleotides: TGTGCCAGCAGCTTAGCGGGAGGGCACGAGCAGTACTTC. Amino acid sequence: CASSLAGGHEQYF.